This TCR beta chain was obtained from a study of blood T cell repertoires in COVID-19. Across the whole study: Material from acute and convalescent COVID-19 was sourced from the United States, Italy and Spain.

This clone was seen a single time. Per the original methods: Cell counts per sample came from amplifying reference gene primers. Profiling relied on immunoSEQ multiplex PCR, and the TCRdb table lists in-frame clones only, not all of them. V and J calls and clone size are those listed in that table; D and trimming were worked out from the DNA. Of about 150,000 clones listed, 65% to 90% are singletons. This CDR3 region has 14 residues. The V gene's germline CDR1 is MGHRA and CDR2 YSYEKL. V was clipped by 4 bases and J by 6 bases; unmatched bases: 1. The specimen sequenced was peripheral blood. This receptor was identified in a man aged 70 or older with acute or convalescent COVID-19. This chain uses TRBV4-1 with TRBJ1-4; 11 positions match TRBD1. The CDR3, as DNA: TGCGCCAGCAGCCGGACAGGGGGCGATGAAAAACTGTTTTTT. It translates to CASSRTGGDEKLFF.